This T cell receptor (beta chain) was profiled in a study of blood T cell repertoires in COVID-19. Study at large: Sources were T cells, B-cell-depleted T cells, or PBMCs; the material itself was cDNA or gDNA.

As regards this clone: The junction does not match germline at one end; this may be a read error.

Clones were read by immunoSEQ multiplex PCR, and TCRdb kept only the in-frame ones, dropping some. Found here are 65,000 to 85,000 clones, 90% of them singletons; the top ten hold 6.9%. Sequenced input: peripheral blood. The receptor was isolated from a human donor in a cohort sampled during active COVID-19.

The CDR3 nucleotides read TGTGCCAGCAGTTCGCACCAGGGGACACCACAGCTCTTC. Its translation: CASSSHQGTPQLF. The V and J genes are TRBV12-3 or TRBV12-4 and TRBJ2-1, with D perhaps TRBD1 (6 bases). This CDR3 spans 13 amino acids.